These 3 T cell receptor beta chains came from one sample sequenced in a study of Graves' ophthalmopathy and Graves' hyperthyroidism. RNA transcripts yielded amplified TCR beta CDR3 regions. Second-round multiplex PCR came after a first-round RT-PCR that employed HTBI primers. In TCRdb, the multiplex PCR reads were re-called with MiXCR into one record per CDR3 protein. The data contain about 740,000 distinct CDR3 sequences, approximately 40% of them singletons. The sample comprised peripheral blood. The receptors come from an adult man with Graves' ophthalmopathy.

This chain connects TRBV7-9 to TRBJ2-2; a weak D match, TRBD1 (5 bases). This CDR3 spans 16 amino acids. V lost 6 bases, J lost 5 bases, and 19 bases lay in between. CDR1 and CDR2 from the germline V gene are SEHNR and FQNEAQ (reference sequence). The CDR3 sequence: CASSSIDSLLTGELFF. The CDR3 region has the DNA TGTGCCAGCAGTTCCATTGACAGCCTATTGACCGGGGAGCTGTTTTTT.

This clonotype has a handful of counts. V usage is TRBV4-1 and J usage is TRBJ2-7; no definite D call. This CDR3 contains 14 residues. V was clipped by 3 bases and J by 2 bases, with 11 bases between them. The germline V gene has CDR1 MGHRA and CDR2 YSYEKL. CDR3 sequence: CASSHAGSTYEQYF. The CDR3 DNA is TGCGCCAGCAGCCACGCCGGCTCAACCTACGAGCAGTACTTC.

In its sample, this clonotype was seen a few times. This chain links TRBV7-2 with TRBJ1-4, with D unresolved. Germline assignment: CDR1 SGHTA and CDR2 FQGNSA. This CDR3 is 15 amino acids long. V lost 5 bases and J lost 0, with 10 bases in between. CDR3 in amino acids: CASSHTTSTNEKLFF. CDR3 nucleotides: TGTGCCAGCAGCCACACAACGTCAACTAATGAAAAACTGTTTTTT.